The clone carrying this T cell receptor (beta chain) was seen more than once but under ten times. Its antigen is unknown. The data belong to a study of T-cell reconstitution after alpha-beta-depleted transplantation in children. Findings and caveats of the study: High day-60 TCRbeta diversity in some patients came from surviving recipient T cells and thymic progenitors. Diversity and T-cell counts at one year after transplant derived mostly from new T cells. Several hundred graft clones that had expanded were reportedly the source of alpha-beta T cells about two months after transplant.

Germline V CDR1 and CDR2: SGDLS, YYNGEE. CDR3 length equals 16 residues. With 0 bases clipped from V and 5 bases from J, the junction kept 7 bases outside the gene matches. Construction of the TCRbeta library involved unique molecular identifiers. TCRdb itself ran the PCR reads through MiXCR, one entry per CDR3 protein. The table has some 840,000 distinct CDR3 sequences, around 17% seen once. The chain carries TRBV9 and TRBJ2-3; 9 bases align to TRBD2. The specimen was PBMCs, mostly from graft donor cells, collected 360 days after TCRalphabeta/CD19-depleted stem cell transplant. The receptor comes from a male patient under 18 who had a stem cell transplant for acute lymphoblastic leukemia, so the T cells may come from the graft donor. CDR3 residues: CASSVEVAGVLDTQYF. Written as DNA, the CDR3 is TGTGCCAGCAGCGTAGAAGTAGCGGGAGTGCTAGATACGCAGTATTTT.